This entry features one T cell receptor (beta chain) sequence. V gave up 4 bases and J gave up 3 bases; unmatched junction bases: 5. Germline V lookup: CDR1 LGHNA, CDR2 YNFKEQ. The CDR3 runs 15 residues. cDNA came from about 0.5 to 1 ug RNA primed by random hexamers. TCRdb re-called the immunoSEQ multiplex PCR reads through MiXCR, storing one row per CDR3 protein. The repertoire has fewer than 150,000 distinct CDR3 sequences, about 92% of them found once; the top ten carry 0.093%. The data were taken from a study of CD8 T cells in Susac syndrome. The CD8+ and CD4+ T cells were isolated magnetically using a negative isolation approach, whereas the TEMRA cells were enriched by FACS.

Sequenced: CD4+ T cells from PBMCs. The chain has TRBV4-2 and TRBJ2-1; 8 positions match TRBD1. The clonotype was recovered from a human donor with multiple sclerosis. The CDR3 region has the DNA TGTGCCAGCAGCCTAACCGGGACAGGCTACAATGAGCAGTTCTTC. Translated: CASSLTGTGYNEQFF.